This entry lists 14 T cell receptor beta chains sequenced from one sample in a study of radiotherapy plus CTLA-4 blockade in lung cancer. Clones were sequenced by immunoSEQ multiplex PCR, and TCRdb holds only the in-frame ones, with some missing. The sample includes some 51,000 clones, about four fifths of them seen just once. This sample comprised peripheral blood, obtained from a patient treated with radiotherapy plus ipilimumab. These receptors all stem from a human donor with non-small cell lung cancer who had a complete response to radiotherapy plus ipilimumab.

The CDR3: CASSPGQGEYEQYF. The CDR3 DNA follows: TGTGCCAGCAGCCCGGGACAGGGGGAATACGAGCAGTACTTC. The chain joins TRBV9 to TRBJ2-7; 11 positions agree with TRBD1. Germline-derived CDR1 and CDR2 are SGDLS and YYNGEE. V trimming: 4 bases; J trimming: 4 bases; junction bases outside the gene matches: 4. The CDR3 covers 14 residues.

DNA of the CDR3: TGTGCCAGCAGAAACAGGGATTTTAACACTGAAGCTTTCTTT. Protein: CASRNRDFNTEAFF. J is TRBJ1-1 and V is TRBV27, with a tentative D call TRBD1 (6 bases). Germline V gene data show CDR1 as MNHEY and CDR2 as SMNVEV (reference sequence). The V end was cut by 6 bases, the J end by 2 bases, with 13 bases between. CDR3 length: 14 amino acids.

V and J are TRBV14 and TRBJ1-4, with D possibly TRBD1 on 6 matching bases. Germline-derived CDR1 and CDR2 are SGHDN and FVKESK. This CDR3 spans 14 amino acids. V lost 4 bases and J 0 bases, leaving 6 bases between the germline ends. CDR3 bases: TGTGCCAGCAGCCGGACAGCAACTAATGAAAAACTGTTTTTT. This sequence encodes CASSRTATNEKLFF.

The chain combines TRBV5-6 with TRBJ2-6; D is uncertain. Trimming shortened V by 0 bases and J by 4 bases, and 5 bases separated the two germline ends. The CDR3 runs 14 residues. Germline-derived CDR1 and CDR2 are SGHDT and YYEEEE. CDR3 sequence: CASSLVEGANVLTF. The CDR3 bases are TGTGCCAGCAGCTTGGTGGAGGGGGCCAACGTCCTGACTTTC.

The chain joins TRBV6-1 to TRBJ2-3; 13 nucleotides align to TRBD2. Germline V gives CDR1 MNHNS, CDR2 SASEGT. The trim removed 5 bases at V and 6 bases at J, leaving 5 bases unmatched. This CDR3 is 15 amino acids long. CDR3 amino acids: CASSPTSGRLDTQYF. The CDR3 coding sequence is TGTGCCAGCAGTCCGACTAGCGGGAGGTTGGATACGCAGTATTTT.

In its sample, this clone was seen once. This chain uses TRBV19 with TRBJ2-1, with 10 bases lining up with TRBD2. V lost 3 bases, J lost 6 bases, and 14 bases stayed unmatched. The CDR3 has 18 amino acids. Germline loops: CDR1 LNHDA, CDR2 SQIVND (reference sequence). DNA for the CDR3: TGTGCCAGTAGTATGTGGCTAGCGGGAGTAGGAACTCGCAATGAGCAGTTCTTC. Its protein is CASSMWLAGVGTRNEQFF.

The chain uses TRBV10-1 and TRBJ1-1; tentatively, D is TRBD1 (6 bases). V lost 2 bases to trimming and J lost 1 base, with 11 bases between them. The CDR3 consists of 15 residues. Germline V CDR1 and CDR2: WNHNN, SYGVQD (reference sequence). CDR3 residues: CASSEGGAGNTEAFF. The CDR3 bases are TGCGCCAGCAGTGAGGGGGGGGCCGGGAACACTGAAGCTTTCTTT.

This clone was recorded once. The chain is built from TRBV6-6 and TRBJ2-2; weak D call: TRBD2 (5 bases). Trimming took off 7 bases at V and 12 bases at J, with 18 bases between the two ends. Germline assignment: CDR1 MNHNY and CDR2 SVGAGI (reference sequence). CDR3 length: 13 amino acids. The CDR3 DNA reads as TGTGCCAGCATCCTAGACCCCCCGGGGAAGCTGTTTTTT. This encodes CASILDPPGKLFF.

V is TRBV5-1 and J is TRBJ2-1; D gene ambiguous. This CDR3 has 13 residues. Germline V lookup: CDR1 SGHRS, CDR2 YFSETQ. Trimming left V 5 bases short and J 2 bases short, with 8 bases between. CDR3 loop: CASRTGPYNEQFF. CDR3 in DNA: TGCGCCAGCAGAACGGGTCCCTACAATGAGCAGTTCTTC.

The gene calls are TRBV27 and TRBJ2-1; D is ambiguous. Germline V CDR1 and CDR2: MNHEY, SMNVEV (reference sequence). The CDR3 totals 16 residues. Trimming cost V 5 bases and J 2 bases, with 16 bases left between them. CDR3 loop: CASSPTTPQAYNEQFF. CDR3 nucleotide sequence: TGTGCCAGCAGTCCAACGACTCCTCAAGCCTACAATGAGCAGTTCTTC.

The J gene is TRBJ2-7, the V gene TRBV4-3, with a weak D call TRBD2 (5 bases). The germline V gene has CDR1 LGHNA and CDR2 YSLEER. Deletions cut 2 bases from V and 6 bases from J, with 11 bases between. The length of the CDR3 is 13 residues. CDR3 bases: TGCGCCAGCAGCCAAACTAGGTTCTTCGAGCAGTACTTC. Protein sequence: CASSQTRFFEQYF.

This clone was seen more than once but under ten times. The V call is TRBV12-5, the J call TRBJ1-1; no reliable D call. The germline CDR1 and CDR2 sequences are LGHNT and FRNRAP. The V end was cut by 1 base, the J end by 6 bases, with 12 bases between. The CDR3 covers 14 residues. CDR3 sequence reads: CASGLDRTVSEAFF. CDR3 sequence (DNA): TGTGCTAGTGGTTTGGACCGGACTGTCTCTGAAGCTTTCTTT.

The rearrangement links TRBV6-5 to TRBJ1-1; TRBD1 might be the D (5 bases). CDR3 length equals 14 residues. Per the germline V gene, CDR1 is MNHEY and CDR2 is SVGAGI. The V gene lost 6 bases and the J gene lost 5 bases, with 16 bases spanning the gap. Here the CDR3 reads CASRLDSLATEAFF. The CDR3 DNA is TGTGCCAGCAGGTTAGACAGTCTGGCGACTGAAGCTTTCTTT.

The chain has TRBV5-4 and TRBJ1-4; TRBD1 matches at 7 bases. V shed 3 bases and J 8 bases; nucleotides not matched to a gene: 10. The CDR3 sequence is 15 residues long. Germline loops: CDR1 SGHNT, CDR2 YYREEE (reference sequence). The CDR3 spells CASSSPGTDREKLFF. CDR3 in DNA: TGTGCCAGCAGCTCTCCGGGGACAGATAGGGAAAAACTGTTTTTT.